These 12 T cell receptor beta chains came from one sample sequenced in a study of blood T cell repertoires in COVID-19. TCRdb's copy holds only in-frame clones and misses some; the assay was immunoSEQ multiplex PCR. The repertoire holds 200,000 or so clones, with 80% to 90% as singletons. Sequenced input: PBMCs or T cells enriched from blood (not recorded which). These receptors originate from a middle-aged woman with acute COVID-19.

The chain carries TRBV5-1 and TRBJ1-1; no firm D call. Between the trimmed V and J ends, which lost 1 base and 0 bases, there was a span of 16 bases. Germline values: CDR1 SGHRS, CDR2 YFSETQ. The CDR3 length is 17 residues. DNA for the CDR3: TGCGCCAGCAGCTTGCGTCCGGGGTTAGGGATGAACACTGAAGCTTTCTTT. Its protein product is CASSLRPGLGMNTEAFF.

For the CDR3, the DNA is TGTGCCAGCAGTCCAGGACAGTTTACTAACTATGGCTACACCTTC. Protein product: CASSPGQFTNYGYTF. The chain has TRBV11-2 and TRBJ1-2; TRBD1 might be the D (6 bases). The CDR3 loop spans 15 amino acids. Germline assignment: CDR1 SGHAT and CDR2 FQNNGV. The V end lost 6 bases, the J end lost 0 bases, and 14 bases lay between the germline ends.

This rearrangement joins TRBV18 to TRBJ1-1; possibly TRBD1 for D (5 bases). V shed 2 bases and J shed 5 bases, with 15 bases lying between them. This CDR3 comprises 15 residues. Germline V lookup: CDR1 KGHSH, CDR2 LQKENI. In DNA form, the CDR3 reads TGTGCCAGCTCACCAAAGGGCAGGGTGGAAACTGAAGCTTTCTTT. This codes for CASSPKGRVETEAFF.

The chain combines TRBV6-5 with TRBJ1-2; D gene ambiguous. Germline V lookup: CDR1 MNHEY, CDR2 SVGAGI. The CDR3 runs to 15 residues. V was clipped by 5 bases and J by 2 bases, with 15 bases between them. The CDR3 DNA reads TGTGCCAGCAGTACCGGGTCAGCTCTAAACTATGGCTACACCTTC. The encoded protein is CASSTGSALNYGYTF.

This clone showed up just a few times. The chain couples TRBV30 to TRBJ1-1; 12 bases match TRBD1. The CDR3 sequence is 14 residues long. The ends lost 8 bases at V and 4 bases at J; junction bases unmatched: 8. The V gene's germline CDR1 is GTSNPN and CDR2 SVGIG (reference sequence). The CDR3 nucleotides read TGTGCCGGGGGACAGGGGGCCGGCGGCACTGAAGCTTTCTTT. Translated: CAGGQGAGGTEAFF.

This chain connects TRBV15 to TRBJ1-2; D ambiguous. Germline V gives CDR1 LNHNV, CDR2 YYDKDF (reference sequence). The germline V and J ends were trimmed by 1 base and 7 bases, with 13 bases remaining between them. This CDR3 spans 14 amino acids. As DNA, the CDR3 is TGTGCCACCAGCAGAGGCCCAGGTGGGCGTGGCTACACCTTC. As protein: CATSRGPGGRGYTF.

This rearrangement joins TRBV10-3 to TRBJ2-7; D unresolved. This CDR3 is 12 amino acids long. V was trimmed by 2 bases and J by 3 bases, leaving 5 bases between them. CDR1 is ENHRY, CDR2 SYGVKD, per germline. CDR3 in DNA: TGTGCCATCAGTGAGGCGGACTACGAGCAGTACGTC. This encodes CAISEADYEQYV.

V is TRBV18 and J is TRBJ2-1, with unresolved D. V lost 10 bases and J 4 bases, leaving 17 bases between the germline ends. The germline gives CDR1 KGHSH, CDR2 LQKENI. CDR3 length: 14 residues. CDR3: CATTIGSLYNEQFF. The CDR3 nucleotides read TGTGCCACCACAATCGGGTCTCTGTACAATGAGCAGTTCTTC.

The chain's CDR3 is CATSDPTGGSNQPQHF. The DNA for the CDR3 is TGTGCCACCAGTGACCCGACAGGGGGAAGCAATCAGCCCCAGCATTTT. The rearrangement links TRBV24-1 to TRBJ1-5, with 9 nucleotides matching TRBD1. The germline CDR1 and CDR2 sequences are KGHDR and SFDVKD. CDR3 size: 16 residues. The junction had 4 bases not matched to a gene; V was cut back by 4 bases and J by 1 base.

The gene calls are TRBV11-2 and TRBJ1-1; 7 bases are shared with TRBD1. Germline-derived CDR1 and CDR2 are SGHAT and FQNNGV. The CDR3 is made up of 15 amino acids. V trimming: 8 bases; J trimming: 0 bases; junction bases outside the gene matches: 9. DNA of the CDR3: TGTGCCAGCGGTCCTGGGACAGCCATGAACACTGAAGCTTTCTTT. The encoded protein is CASGPGTAMNTEAFF.

The CDR3 nucleotides are TGTGCCAGCTCACCCACACAGGGAAACTACGAGCAGTACGTC. As protein: CASSPTQGNYEQYV. The V and J genes are TRBV18 and TRBJ2-7, with a weak D call TRBD1 (6 bases). V lost 3 bases and J lost 3, with 12 bases in between. This CDR3 is built from 14 residues. CDR1 KGHSH and CDR2 LQKENI come from the germline V gene.

This clone is a singleton in its sample. The rearrangement joins TRBV6-4 to TRBJ1-6, with 9 bases identical to TRBD1. V trimming: 8 bases; J trimming: 5 bases; junction bases outside the gene matches: 7. Germline CDR1 and CDR2: MRHNA and SNTAGT. This CDR3 spans 15 amino acids. The CDR3 bases are TGTGCCAGCCGATCCGACAGGGGGGATAATTCACCCCTCCACTTT. Its protein is CASRSDRGDNSPLHF.